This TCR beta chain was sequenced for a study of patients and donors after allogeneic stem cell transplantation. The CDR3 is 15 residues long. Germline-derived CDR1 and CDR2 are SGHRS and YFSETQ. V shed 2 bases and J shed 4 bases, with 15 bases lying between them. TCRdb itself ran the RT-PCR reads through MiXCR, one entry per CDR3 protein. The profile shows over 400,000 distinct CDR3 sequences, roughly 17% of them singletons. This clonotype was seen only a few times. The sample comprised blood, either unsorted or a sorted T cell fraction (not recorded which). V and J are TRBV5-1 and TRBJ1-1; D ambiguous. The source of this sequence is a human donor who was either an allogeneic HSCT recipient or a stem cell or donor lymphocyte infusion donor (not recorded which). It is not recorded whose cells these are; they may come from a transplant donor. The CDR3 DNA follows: TGCGCCAGCAGCTTTGATGAGGCGGGGTTCACTGAAGCTTTCTTT. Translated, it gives CASSFDEAGFTEAFF.